The sequence of this T cell receptor beta chain was determined in a study of blood T cell repertoires in COVID-19. CDR1 MDHEN and CDR2 SYDVKM come from the germline V gene. This CDR3 has 15 amino acids. Between the trimmed V and J ends, which lost 7 bases and 8 bases, there was a span of 23 bases. Using immunoSEQ multiplex PCR, the repertoire was profiled, and TCRdb retains in-frame clones only, with some absent. The sample lists some 160,000 clones, roughly 78% occurring once. Specimen: PBMCs or T cells enriched from blood (not recorded which). This sequence joins TRBV28 and TRBJ1-2; the D is unclear. This TCR derives from a woman aged 70-85 years in a cohort exposed to, infected with or recovered from COVID-19 (not recorded which). CDR3 sequence (DNA): TGTGCCAGCAATAGCCCCTCCCTCGTCCGGCGGGGCTACACCTTC. This sequence encodes CASNSPSLVRRGYTF.